This T cell receptor (beta chain) was found in a study of T cells after yellow fever vaccination (dated by TCRdb to the late 2010s). Some background on the complete study: The SMART-Seq v4 Ultra Low Input RNA kit was used to prepare libraries from fractions with low cell numbers. To follow T-cell clones before and after primary and booster YFV17D yellow fever vaccination, bulk TCR alpha and beta repertoires were sequenced over time. The cohort comprised two healthy male donors, one aged 18 to 29 and one aged 30 to 40 years. Blood was drawn at multiple timepoints before and after primary and secondary immunization, with bulk PBMC replicates and cell subsets isolated. The research as a whole found: Compared with the primary T-cell response, the secondary T-cell response was faster but weaker, reaching its peak on day 5 rather than on day 15. A small fraction of clonotypes appeared in both the CD4 and CD8 compartments, likely as a result of convergent recombination. The study included only two donors, which limits how far the findings can be generalized. Because abundant contaminating clonotypes from the bulk population could be contained in FACS-sorted repertoires, computational filtering was required. Most clones expanded after primary vaccination were re-detected after the booster (almost 97% of CD4 and 80% to 90% of CD8), suggesting broad memory maintenance.

A few counts support this clonotype. Its antigen is still unknown. No quality values exist for individual bases; no much larger clone is one base distant. The CDR3 numbers 14 residues from cysteine through phenylalanine. Kept here is only the CDR3 DNA, which spans 42 bases and is read in frame from base 1. The germline V gene encodes CDR1 MDHEN and CDR2 SYDVKM. V gives up 4 bases and J gives up 2 bases, and the segment between their germline ends measures 11 bases. The treatment or condition label on this specimen signifies: live attenuated yellow fever vaccine strain. Two biological replicates of bulk PBMCs were collected at each blood-draw timepoint. A standard Ficoll-Paque protocol was used to isolate PBMCs from peripheral blood. TriZol was used to extract RNA from bulk PBMCs, from CD4 and CD8 fractions, and from dextramer-positive and dextramer-negative fractions. TCR cDNA was made using 5'RACE template switching, a step that added a universal primer site and unique molecular identifiers. Priming for cDNA synthesis came from both the TCR alpha and TCR beta constant segments. Library amplification involved two PCR steps, and the second step added sample barcodes and sequencing adapters. Sequencing of the libraries was done on either Illumina HiSeq 2500 (2x100 bp) or NovaSeq (2x150 bp). As for the authors' bioinformatics: Demultiplexing of reads and collapsing into UMI consensus sequences were performed with MIGEC, and V(D)J alignment was carried out with MiXCR. Clonotypes responding to the vaccine were identified with edgeR on replicate PBMC samples, with the criteria of FDR below 0.01 and a log2 fold change above 5 up to day 15. CD4 or CD8 identity was assigned to each bulk clonotype according to whether the clonotype was present at higher abundance in the sequenced CD4 repertoire or the sequenced CD8 repertoire. Using fastp trimming at Q25 and MiXCR clonotype assembly, TCRdb reanalyzed the public sequencing data and kept in-frame beta chains. Rows with a matching CDR3 protein are joined into one entry that keeps the most common DNA and genes. TCRdb, rather than the study authors, made the V and J calls. The sample profile shows approximately 600,000 distinct CDR3 sequences; roughly an eighth of them were found once. Approximately 15% of the sample is in the top ten clones.

The sequence links TRBV28 to TRBJ1-1; no D gene can be assigned with confidence. The source is a man aged 30-40 years who received the YFV17D yellow fever vaccine. This specimen was PBMCs, taken on the day of the yellow fever booster vaccination. The sequenced DNA: TGTGCCAGCAGTTCGATCGGAGTTAACACTGAAGCTTTCTTT. Its protein product is CASSSIGVNTEAFF.